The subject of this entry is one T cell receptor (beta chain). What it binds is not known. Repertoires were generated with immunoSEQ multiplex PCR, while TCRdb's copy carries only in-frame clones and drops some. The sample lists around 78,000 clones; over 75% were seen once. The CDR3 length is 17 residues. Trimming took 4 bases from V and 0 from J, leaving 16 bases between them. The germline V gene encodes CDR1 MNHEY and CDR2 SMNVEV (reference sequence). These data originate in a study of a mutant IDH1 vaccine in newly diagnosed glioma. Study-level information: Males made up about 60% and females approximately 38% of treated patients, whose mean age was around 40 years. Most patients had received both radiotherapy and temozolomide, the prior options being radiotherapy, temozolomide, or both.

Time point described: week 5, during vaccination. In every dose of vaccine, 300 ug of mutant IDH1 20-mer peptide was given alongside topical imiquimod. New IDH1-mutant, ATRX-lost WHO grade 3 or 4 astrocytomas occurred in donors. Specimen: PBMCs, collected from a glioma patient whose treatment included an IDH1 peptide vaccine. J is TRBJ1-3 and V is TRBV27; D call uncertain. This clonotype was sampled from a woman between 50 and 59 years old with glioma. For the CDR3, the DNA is TGTGCCAGCAGTTCCCCGGCCCACCCGAGCTCTGGAAACACCATATATTTT. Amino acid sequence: CASSSPAHPSSGNTIYF.